The next 32 T cell receptor beta chains were all read from a single sample in a study of T cells in Graves' hyperthyroidism and ophthalmopathy. Regions amplified from RNA transcripts were the TCR beta CDR3 regions. The study used the HTBI primer set for a first-round RT-PCR of the TCR CDR3. One entry per CDR3 protein, called by TCRdb with MiXCR from the multiplex PCR reads. The sample has about 600,000 distinct CDR3 sequences, more than 12% seen once. What was sequenced was blood. All receptors come from a woman aged 45-60 years with Graves' ophthalmopathy.

This clonotype was counted ten times or more. The genes are TRBV28 and TRBJ2-2; D gene uncertain. The CDR3 has 17 residues. Germline CDR1 is MDHEN and CDR2 is SYDVKM. Trimming cost V 5 bases and J 0 bases, with 16 bases left between them. The CDR3 here is CASSPAGRTANTGELFF. As DNA, the CDR3 is TGTGCCAGCAGTCCAGCCGGACGAACGGCGAACACCGGGGAGCTGTTTTTT.

A few counts support this clonotype. The chain joins TRBV24-1 to TRBJ2-1, with 7 bases that match TRBD2. This CDR3 has 14 residues. The V gene end was trimmed by 3 bases and the J gene end by 7 bases; junction bases not matched to a gene: 5. Germline values: CDR1 KGHDR, CDR2 SFDVKD. CDR3 in DNA: TGTGCCACCAGTGATGACTTTAGCGGGAATGAGCAGTTCTTC. It yields the protein CATSDDFSGNEQFF.

This clonotype was counted ten times or more. The chain is built from TRBV7-2 and TRBJ1-4; D possibly corresponds to TRBD1 (6 bases). The length of the CDR3 is 15 residues. Germline CDR1 SGHTA, CDR2 FQGNSA. Trimming stripped 1 base from V and 10 bases from J, with 16 bases between. The CDR3 DNA sequence: TGTGCCAGCAGCTTAGGGGGGGGCGGTTACGGAAAACTGTTTTTT. Amino acids: CASSLGGGGYGKLFF.

Comment on this clonotype: A read error is possible here, since a much larger clone lies one base away. The CDR3 end shows no conserved phenylalanine or tryptophan, and so a read error is likely. The chain has TRBV2 and TRBJ1-2; no clear D. The V and J ends lost 7 bases and 1 base respectively, with 7 bases between them. The CDR3 contains 12 residues. Germline V gives CDR1 SNHLY, CDR2 FYNNEI. The CDR3 here is CASKPSNYGYTL. CDR3 sequence (DNA): TGTGCCAGCAAGCCCAGTAACTATGGCTACACCCTC.

This clonotype was observed many times. V and J are TRBV5-1 and TRBJ2-3, with D possibly being TRBD1 or TRBD2 (5 bases each). Germline-derived CDR1 and CDR2 are SGHRS and YFSETQ. V lost 3 bases, J lost 2 bases, and 10 bases lay in between. This CDR3 has 14 residues. The CDR3 DNA reads TGCGCCAGCAGCTCCGGGACCAACACAGATACGCAGTATTTT. It translates to CASSSGTNTDTQYF.

This clonotype was picked up a small number of times. The V and J genes are TRBV29-1 and TRBJ2-7, with 8 bases matching TRBD2. CDR1 and CDR2 (germline): SQVTM, ANQGSEA. The J segment lost 3 bases and the V segment lost 7 bases, leaving 14 bases of the junction unmatched. The CDR3 is 15 residues long. The CDR3 coding sequence is TGCAGCGCCGGCGCGAGGGCGGGAGGACTCTACGAGCAGTACTTC. The encoded protein is CSAGARAGGLYEQYF.

The chain uses TRBV24-1 and TRBJ2-1, with TRBD1 as a possible D gene (5 bases). Germline values: CDR1 KGHDR, CDR2 SFDVKD. The CDR3 sequence is 16 residues long. Trimming removed 3 bases from V and 0 bases from J, with 11 bases in between. The CDR3 is CATSDADSSSYNEQFF. CDR3 DNA: TGTGCCACCAGTGATGCCGACAGCAGCTCCTACAATGAGCAGTTCTTC.

This rearrangement joins TRBV6-4 to TRBJ2-3; D not resolved. This CDR3 is built from 14 residues. Looked up from germline, CDR1 is MRHNA and CDR2 is SNTAGT. Trimming took 6 bases from V and 0 from J, leaving 10 bases between them. DNA for the CDR3: TGTGCCAGCAGGGAGACGCATAGCACAGATACGCAGTATTTT. Its translation: CASRETHSTDTQYF.

Details on this clonotype: A much larger clone lies a single base off, so this may be a read error. The chain has TRBV28 and TRBJ1-1; maybe TRBD1 (5 bases). CDR3 length equals 13 residues. Germline V gives CDR1 MDHEN, CDR2 SYDVKM. The CDR3 DNA reads as TGTACCAGCACACGACAGCTGAACACTGAAGCTTTCTTT. It encodes CTSTRQLNTEAFF.

This clonotype was seen at least ten times. V is TRBV4-3 and J is TRBJ2-7; D is possibly TRBD1 or TRBD2 (5 bases each). Trimming cost V 0 bases and J 3 bases, with 9 bases left between them. The CDR3 contains 14 residues. Germline CDR1 reads LGHNA; CDR2 reads YSLEER. CDR3 DNA: TGCGCCAGCAGCCAAGATTGGGACGGCTACGAGCAGTACTTC. This translates into CASSQDWDGYEQYF.

This clonotype was picked up many times. This sequence joins TRBV27 and TRBJ2-1, with D possibly matching TRBD2 (6 bases). The CDR3 covers 16 residues. V dropped 3 bases and J dropped 5 bases, with 17 bases sitting between them. Germline loops: CDR1 MNHEY, CDR2 SMNVEV (reference sequence). CDR3 DNA sequence: TGTGCCAGCAGTTTGTGGGGTGGAGGGCCGAACAATGAGCAGTTCTTC. This sequence encodes CASSLWGGGPNNEQFF.

This clonotype was seen repeatedly, ten times or more. This chain connects TRBV28 to TRBJ1-1; 8 bases are a match to TRBD1. CDR3 length: 15 residues. CDR1 is MDHEN, CDR2 SYDVKM, per germline. Germline trimming cut 5 bases from V and 6 bases from J; bases unmatched to any gene: 11. CDR3 coding DNA: TGTGCCAGCAGTAAGGGGGACAGGTGGCTCGCTGAAGCTTTCTTT. It is translated as CASSKGDRWLAEAFF. Combining the CDR3 with reference TRBV28 and TRBJ1-1 gives the whole variable domain DVKVTQSSRYLVKRTGEKVFLECVQDMDHENMFWYRQDPGLGLRLIYFSYDVKMKEKGDIPEGYSVSREKKERFSLILESASTNQTSMYLCASSKGDRWLAEAFFGQGTRLTVV.

This clonotype was detected many times. The rearrangement uses TRBV4-1 and TRBJ2-7, with 8 bases fitting TRBD1. CDR1 is MGHRA and CDR2 is YSYEKL in the germline V gene. CDR3 length: 15 amino acids. The junction had 5 bases not matched to a gene; V was cut back by 1 base and J by 3 bases. CDR3 sequence reads: CASSQARTGSYEQYF. DNA of the CDR3: TGCGCCAGCAGCCAAGCCCGGACAGGGAGCTACGAGCAGTACTTC.

This clonotype was observed a few times. The chain combines TRBV12-3 or TRBV12-4 with TRBJ2-2, with a weak D call TRBD1 (5 bases). The V gene lost 0 bases and the J gene lost 1 base, with 9 bases spanning the gap. There are 16 residues in the CDR3. The CDR3 region has the DNA TGTGCCAGCAGTTTAGCACAGGTCATGAACACCGGGGAGCTGTTTTTT. Its translation: CASSLAQVMNTGELFF.

This clonotype was recorded at least ten times. J is TRBJ2-7 and V is TRBV9, with 9 bases matching TRBD1. The CDR3 runs 15 residues. Unmatched junction bases numbered 1, after V lost 0 bases and J lost 0 bases. CDR1 and CDR2 from the germline V gene are SGDLS and YYNGEE. The DNA of the CDR3 is TGTGCCAGCAGCGTAGGACAGGGGGTCTCCTACGAGCAGTACTTC. This encodes CASSVGQGVSYEQYF.

This clonotype turned up a few times. The chain combines TRBV14 with TRBJ2-7; TRBD1 agrees at 8 bases. This CDR3 contains 17 residues. J was trimmed by 3 bases and V by 4 bases; bases with no gene match: 14. Germline CDR1 SGHDN, CDR2 FVKESK. The CDR3 spells CASSPRQGQGPGYEQYF. In nucleotides, the CDR3 is TGTGCCAGCAGCCCCAGACAAGGACAGGGACCAGGCTACGAGCAGTACTTC.

The rearrangement joins TRBV7-2 to TRBJ1-1; D is possibly TRBD1 (6 bases). Germline CDR1 reads SGHTA; CDR2 reads FQGNSA. This CDR3 has 16 amino acids. Trimming left V 1 base short and J 2 bases short, with 14 bases between. CDR3: CASSLVPTGKNTEAFF. Written as DNA, the CDR3 is TGTGCCAGCAGCTTAGTTCCCACAGGGAAAAACACTGAAGCTTTCTTT.

This clonotype was observed a handful of times. A much larger clone lies a single base off, so this may be a read error. This chain joins TRBV7-9 and TRBJ2-5, with 8 bases aligning to TRBD2. The CDR3 covers 16 residues. Germline V gene data show CDR1 as SEHNR and CDR2 as FQNEAQ (reference sequence). The CDR3 here is CVSSLSGSGWSETQYF. CDR3 bases: TGTGTCAGCAGCTTAAGCGGGAGTGGGTGGTCGGAGACCCAGTACTTC.

As concerns this clonotype: It may be a read error: a sequence one base away is much more abundant. J is TRBJ2-1 and V is TRBV6-5; TRBD2 agrees at 8 bases. The CDR3 totals 18 residues. Germline CDR1 is MNHEY and CDR2 is SVGAGI. This CDR3 is CAGSYSSMSLAGNNEQFF. The CDR3 DNA sequence: TGTGCCGGCAGTTACTCTAGTATGTCGCTAGCGGGTAACAATGAGCAGTTCTTC.

V usage is TRBV7-3 and J usage is TRBJ2-5, with a tentative D call TRBD2 (5 bases). The CDR3 covers 13 residues. Trimming took 5 bases from V and 2 from J, leaving 9 bases between them. Germline lookup yields CDR1 SGHTA and CDR2 FQGTGA. The CDR3 here is CASSRGPQETQYF. DNA for the CDR3: TGTGCCAGCAGCCGAGGGCCTCAAGAGACCCAGTACTTC.

This clonotype was seen many times. The gene calls are TRBV18 and TRBJ2-7; 8 bases are a match to TRBD1. Germline CDR1 KGHSH, CDR2 LQKENI. The CDR3 is made up of 13 amino acids. V lost 5 bases and J lost 3; bases outside the gene matches: 3. This CDR3 reads CASSAGTGYEQYF. In nucleotides, the CDR3 is TGTGCCAGCTCAGCCGGGACAGGCTACGAGCAGTACTTC.

Ten or more counts support this clonotype. V usage is TRBV5-1 and J usage is TRBJ2-1; 8 nucleotides line up with TRBD2. The CDR3 totals 17 residues. Germline CDR1 SGHRS, CDR2 YFSETQ. With 4 bases clipped from V and 8 bases from J, the junction kept 17 bases outside the gene matches. CDR3 in amino acids: CASSEGNRVAGRYEQFF. DNA for the CDR3: TGCGCCAGCAGCGAGGGAAATAGGGTAGCGGGAAGGTATGAGCAGTTCTTC.

The chain employs TRBV5-5 and TRBJ1-5; TRBD1 agrees at 7 bases. CDR1 SGHKS and CDR2 YYEKEE come from the germline V gene (reference sequence). The CDR3 has 15 amino acids. With 4 bases clipped from V and 0 bases from J, the junction kept 4 bases outside the gene matches. For the CDR3, the DNA is TGTGCCAGCAGCCAGACAGGGATTAGCAATCAGCCCCAGCATTTT. Its protein product is CASSQTGISNQPQHF.

Notes on this clonotype: A read error may be the cause here, since a much bigger clone is one base away. This sequence joins TRBV6-1 and TRBJ1-2, with 10 bases identical to TRBD1. Per germline, CDR1 MNHNS and CDR2 SASEGT. The CDR3 consists of 14 residues. The CDR3 here is CASSADRGLGGYAF. CDR3 coding DNA: TGTGCCAGCAGCGCGGACAGGGGGTTGGGTGGCTACGCCTTC.

This clonotype has only a few counts. Since a much larger clone is just one base distant, this may be a read error. No conserved phenylalanine or tryptophan is present at the end of the CDR3, so a read error is the likely explanation. This chain links TRBV2 with TRBJ2-2, with TRBD1 as a possible D gene (5 bases). Germline CDR1 SNHLY, CDR2 FYNNEI. With 7 bases removed from V and 4 bases from J, the gap between germline ends came to 10 bases. This CDR3 has 13 residues. CDR3 in amino acids: CASTGQPTGELFS. The DNA for the CDR3 is TGTGCCAGCACAGGACAACCCACCGGGGAGCTGTTTTCT.

This rearrangement joins TRBV29-1 to TRBJ1-2; a weak D match, TRBD1 (6 bases). CDR1 and CDR2 (germline): SQVTM, ANQGSEA. Deletions cut 2 bases from V and 8 bases from J, with 18 bases between. The CDR3 loop spans 14 amino acids. This CDR3 is CSVEIYRAGSGYTF. CDR3 bases: TGCAGCGTTGAAATATACAGGGCGGGTTCCGGCTACACCTTC.

This clonotype has ten or more counts. The rearrangement joins TRBV3-1 to TRBJ2-2; D unresolved. Germline CDR1 reads LGHDT; CDR2 reads YNNKEL (reference sequence). The CDR3 is 13 amino acids. V lost 1 base to trimming and J lost 4 bases, with 4 bases between them. Here the CDR3 reads CASSQAFTGELFF. CDR3 sequence (DNA): TGTGCCAGCAGCCAAGCGTTCACCGGGGAGCTGTTTTTT.

The chain couples TRBV24-1 to TRBJ2-3; maybe TRBD1 (5 bases). Trimming stripped 4 bases from V and 6 bases from J, with 10 bases between. This CDR3 comprises 13 residues. Per germline, CDR1 KGHDR and CDR2 SFDVKD. The CDR3 DNA follows: TGTGCCACCAGTGACAGGGCTCGCGATACGCAGTATTTT. It translates to CATSDRARDTQYF.

This clonotype was found many times. The chain is built from TRBV2 and TRBJ2-7, with no clear D. The length of the CDR3 is 12 residues. Germline values: CDR1 SNHLY, CDR2 FYNNEI. Trimming took 7 bases from V and 0 from J, leaving 7 bases between them. The CDR3 is CASKPDSYEQYF. DNA of the CDR3: TGTGCCAGCAAACCGGACTCCTACGAGCAGTACTTC. The variable domain in full, completed from reference TRBV2 and TRBJ2-7, reads EPEVTQTPSHQVTQMGQEVILRCVPISNHLYFYWYRQILGQKVEFLVSFYNNEISEKSEIFDDQFSVERPDGSNFTLKIRSTKLEDSAMYFCASKPDSYEQYFGPGTRLTVT.

This clonotype showed up many times. V is TRBV20-1 and J is TRBJ2-7, with D unclear. The germline CDR1 and CDR2 sequences are DFQATT and SNEGSKA (reference sequence). The germline V and J ends were trimmed by 6 bases and 3 bases, with 15 bases remaining between them. The CDR3 sequence is 13 residues long. CDR3 sequence: CSALFGVRYEQYF. CDR3 DNA: TGCAGTGCCCTCTTTGGAGTCCGCTACGAGCAGTACTTC.

This chain connects TRBV6-2 or TRBV6-3 to TRBJ2-1, with TRBD2 matching 7 bases. The V gene end was trimmed by 7 bases and the J gene end by 0 bases; junction bases not matched to a gene: 6. CDR3 length: 15 residues. Per germline, CDR1 MNHEY and CDR2 SVGEGT. The CDR3 DNA follows: TGTGCCAGCATCAAACTAGCGAGCTCCTACAATGAGCAGTTCTTC. Residues: CASIKLASSYNEQFF.

In this sample, this clonotype turned up a few times. This chain joins TRBV10-3 and TRBJ2-3; D not resolved. Deletions cut 8 bases from V and 0 bases from J, with 3 bases between. This CDR3 has 11 residues. Per germline, CDR1 ENHRY and CDR2 SYGVKD. This CDR3 is CAILSTDTQYF. The CDR3 DNA follows: TGTGCCATCCTCAGCACAGATACGCAGTATTTT.